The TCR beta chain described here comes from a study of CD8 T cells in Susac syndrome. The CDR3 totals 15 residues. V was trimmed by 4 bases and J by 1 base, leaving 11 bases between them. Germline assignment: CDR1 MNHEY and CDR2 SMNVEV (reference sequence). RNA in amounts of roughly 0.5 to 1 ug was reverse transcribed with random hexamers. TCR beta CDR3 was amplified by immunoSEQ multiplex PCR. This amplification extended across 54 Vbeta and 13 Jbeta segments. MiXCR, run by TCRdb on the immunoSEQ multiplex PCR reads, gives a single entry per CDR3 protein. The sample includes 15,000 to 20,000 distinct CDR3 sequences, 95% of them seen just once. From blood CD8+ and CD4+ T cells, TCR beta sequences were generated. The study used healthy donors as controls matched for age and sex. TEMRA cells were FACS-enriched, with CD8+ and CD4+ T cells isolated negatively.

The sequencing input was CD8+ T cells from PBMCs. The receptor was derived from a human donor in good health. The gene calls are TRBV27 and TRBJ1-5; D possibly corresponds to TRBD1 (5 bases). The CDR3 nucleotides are TGTGCCAGCAGTTCTACGCGGGACAGCAATCAGCCCCAGCATTTT. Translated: CASSSTRDSNQPQHF.